Listed below are T cell receptor beta chains from one sample, sequenced in a study of T cell changes during pregnancy in multiple sclerosis. TCRdb keeps only in-frame clones here, not all; method: immunoSEQ multiplex PCR. In the table there are 35,000 to 45,000 clones, more than 85% of which are singletons. This material consisted of CD4+ T cells from peripheral blood mononuclear cells, taken after pregnancy. The receptors originated from a female donor in good health, enrolled as a control in a pregnancy study. Both conserved end residues are part of each CDR3. D genes are given only for firm matches. Where a row states a size, it is once, few, many or the class of an expanded clone; other rows omit it.

clone_size: NA; d_call: NA; j_call: TRBJ1-1; v_call: TRBV14; cdr3_nt: TGTGCCAGCAGCCGCGGGTCTCGAGGTGAAGCTTTCTTT; cdr3_aa: CASSRGSRGEAFF
clone_size: NA; d_call: NA; j_call: TRBJ2-3; v_call: TRBV14; cdr3_nt: TGTGCCAGCAGCCAAGCTGACATCAGGGATACGCAGTATTTT; cdr3_aa: CASSQADIRDTQYF
clone_size: NA; d_call: TRBD2; j_call: TRBJ2-1; v_call: TRBV28; cdr3_nt: TGTGCCAGCAGTCCCGTCGGGACTAGCGCTTGGGAGCAGTTCTTC; cdr3_aa: CASSPVGTSAWEQFF
clone_size: NA; d_call: NA; j_call: TRBJ1-3; v_call: TRBV21-1; cdr3_nt: TGTGCCAGCCCTCCCCCCGACAGGGGGTCGAACACCATATATTTT; cdr3_aa: CASPPPDRGSNTIYF
clone_size: NA; d_call: NA; j_call: TRBJ2-1; v_call: TRBV29-1; cdr3_nt: TGCAGCGAACGAAAGGGAGGTCATGAGCAGTTCTTC; cdr3_aa: CSERKGGHEQFF
clone_size: NA; d_call: TRBD1; j_call: TRBJ2-1; v_call: TRBV5-8; cdr3_nt: TGTGCCAGCAGCTTGGCCTCCCCGGACAGGCCTCGCGATGAGCAGTTCTTC; cdr3_aa: CASSLASPDRPRDEQFF
clone_size: NA; d_call: TRBD2; j_call: TRBJ2-3; v_call: TRBV19; cdr3_nt: TGTGCCAGTAGGAAACTAGCGGGAGACACAGATACGCAGTATTTT; cdr3_aa: CASRKLAGDTDTQYF
clone_size: NA; d_call: TRBD2; j_call: TRBJ2-3; v_call: TRBV2; cdr3_nt: TGTGCCAACGCGGGGGGGTTGACAGATACGCAGTATTTT; cdr3_aa: CANAGGLTDTQYF
clone_size: NA; d_call: TRBD1; j_call: TRBJ1-2; v_call: TRBV6-4; cdr3_nt: TGTGCCAGCAGTAGGACAGGGCGATATGGCTACACCTTC; cdr3_aa: CASSRTGRYGYTF
clone_size: NA; d_call: TRBD1; j_call: TRBJ2-5; v_call: TRBV29-1; cdr3_nt: TGCAGCGGCCAGGACAGGACCCAAGAGACCCAGTACTTC; cdr3_aa: CSGQDRTQETQYF
clone_size: once; d_call: NA; j_call: TRBJ1-2; v_call: TRBV29-1; cdr3_nt: TGCAGCGCCGGGGGGGAGGGAGGCTACACCTTC; cdr3_aa: CSAGGEGGYTF
clone_size: NA; d_call: NA; j_call: TRBJ2-3; v_call: TRBV5-8; cdr3_nt: TGTGCCAGCAGCCCGAGGGATACGCAGTATTTT; cdr3_aa: CASSPRDTQYF
clone_size: NA; d_call: NA; j_call: TRBJ2-3; v_call: TRBV2; cdr3_nt: TGTGCCAGCAGTGACAGTCTCACAGATACGCAGTATTTT; cdr3_aa: CASSDSLTDTQYF
clone_size: NA; d_call: TRBD2; j_call: TRBJ2-1; v_call: TRBV25-1; cdr3_nt: TGTGCCAGCAGACATAGCGGGAGACTTCCAAATGAGCAGTTCTTC; cdr3_aa: CASRHSGRLPNEQFF
clone_size: NA; d_call: NA; j_call: TRBJ2-2; v_call: TRBV28; cdr3_nt: TGTGCCAGCAGTTTATTCTCAGGGAACACCGGGGAGCTGTTTTTT; cdr3_aa: CASSLFSGNTGELFF
clone_size: NA; d_call: TRBD2; j_call: TRBJ2-1; v_call: TRBV5-4; cdr3_nt: TGTGCCAGCAGCTTGCGTCCACTAACTAGCGGGGGGGCTGAGCAGTTCTTC; cdr3_aa: CASSLRPLTSGGAEQFF
clone_size: NA; d_call: NA; j_call: TRBJ2-7; v_call: TRBV28; cdr3_nt: TGTGCCAGCAGTTTGGGGAGGGGGACGAACTACGAGCAGTACTTC; cdr3_aa: CASSLGRGTNYEQYF
clone_size: NA; d_call: TRBD1; j_call: TRBJ1-5; v_call: TRBV27; cdr3_nt: TGTGCCAGCAGGACAGGGGGTAGTCAGCCCCAGCATTTT; cdr3_aa: CASRTGGSQPQHF
clone_size: once; d_call: TRBD2; j_call: TRBJ2-5; v_call: TRBV5-4; cdr3_nt: TGTGCCAGCAGTTTCAGGACCGGCGGGGGAGAGACCCAGTACTTC; cdr3_aa: CASSFRTGGGETQYF
clone_size: NA; d_call: NA; j_call: TRBJ2-1; v_call: TRBV19; cdr3_nt: TGTGCCAGTAGTAAGTCCGGACTCCTCGCGTCCGGTGAGCAGTTCTTC; cdr3_aa: CASSKSGLLASGEQFF
clone_size: few; d_call: TRBD1; j_call: TRBJ2-4; v_call: TRBV5-1; cdr3_nt: TGCGCCAGCAGCCTTAGACAGGGTACGGACATTCAGTACTTC; cdr3_aa: CASSLRQGTDIQYF
clone_size: NA; d_call: NA; j_call: TRBJ2-3; v_call: TRBV7-9; cdr3_nt: TGTGCCAGCAGCTCCGGACTCCGCACAGATACGCAGTATTTT; cdr3_aa: CASSSGLRTDTQYF
clone_size: NA; d_call: TRBD1; j_call: TRBJ1-1; v_call: TRBV4-1; cdr3_nt: TGCGCCAGCAGCTCTCAAGGACAGGGGGCTGAAGCTTTCTTT; cdr3_aa: CASSSQGQGAEAFF
clone_size: NA; d_call: NA; j_call: TRBJ2-1; v_call: TRBV28; cdr3_nt: TGTGCCACCAGAAGGGGGAGCTACAATGAGCAGTTCTTC; cdr3_aa: CATRRGSYNEQFF
clone_size: NA; d_call: NA; j_call: TRBJ1-5; v_call: TRBV12-1; cdr3_nt: TGTGCCAGCAGCACGGACATCAAGAATCAGCCCCAGCATTTT; cdr3_aa: CASSTDIKNQPQHF
clone_size: NA; d_call: NA; j_call: TRBJ1-5; v_call: TRBV6-5; cdr3_nt: TGTGCCAGCAGACCCGCAGGGATTAGCAATCAGCCCCAGCATTTT; cdr3_aa: CASRPAGISNQPQHF
clone_size: once; d_call: NA; j_call: TRBJ2-3; v_call: TRBV29-1; cdr3_nt: TGCAGCGTTGACGCAGGCACAGATACGCAGTATTTT; cdr3_aa: CSVDAGTDTQYF
clone_size: NA; d_call: TRBD1; j_call: TRBJ2-6; v_call: TRBV5-1; cdr3_nt: TGCGCCAGCAGCGTACAGGGGGCAGGTGGGGCCAACGTCCTGACTTTC; cdr3_aa: CASSVQGAGGANVLTF
clone_size: NA; d_call: NA; j_call: TRBJ2-5; v_call: TRBV30; cdr3_nt: TGTGCCTGGAGTTACGGGCCGGGGGAGACCCAGTACTTC; cdr3_aa: CAWSYGPGETQYF
clone_size: NA; d_call: TRBD2; j_call: TRBJ2-5; v_call: TRBV10-2; cdr3_nt: TGCGCCAGCATCGGACTAGCGATTCTCACCCTGTACTTC; cdr3_aa: CASIGLAILTLYF
clone_size: NA; d_call: NA; j_call: TRBJ2-3; v_call: TRBV20-1; cdr3_nt: TGCAGTGCTTATAACACAGATACGCAGTATTTT; cdr3_aa: CSAYNTDTQYF
clone_size: NA; d_call: TRBD1; j_call: TRBJ1-4; v_call: TRBV6-6; cdr3_nt: TGTGCCAGCAGTAGGGACAGGGGAACGACTAATGAAAAACTGTTTTTT; cdr3_aa: CASSRDRGTTNEKLFF
clone_size: NA; d_call: NA; j_call: TRBJ2-7; v_call: TRBV5-1; cdr3_nt: TGCGCCAGCAGCTTGGAGTCGAGGGCGGACGAGCAGTACTTC; cdr3_aa: CASSLESRADEQYF
clone_size: NA; d_call: TRBD1; j_call: TRBJ2-2; v_call: TRBV7-2; cdr3_nt: TGTGCCAGCGGGCAGGGGGCCTCTATGAGGACCGGGGAGCTGTTTTTT; cdr3_aa: CASGQGASMRTGELFF
clone_size: NA; d_call: TRBD2; j_call: TRBJ2-5; v_call: TRBV29-1; cdr3_nt: TGCAGCGCGGGAGGGAGGGAGACCCAGTACTTC; cdr3_aa: CSAGGRETQYF
clone_size: NA; d_call: NA; j_call: TRBJ1-2; v_call: TRBV7-2; cdr3_nt: TGTGCCAGCAGCTTAGGATCCGGGGGAGACTATGGCTACACCTTC; cdr3_aa: CASSLGSGGDYGYTF
clone_size: NA; d_call: TRBD2; j_call: TRBJ2-5; v_call: TRBV9; cdr3_nt: TGTGCCAGCAGCGTAGGTCGGGGGGATGAGACCCAGTACTTC; cdr3_aa: CASSVGRGDETQYF
clone_size: NA; d_call: TRBD1; j_call: TRBJ2-1; v_call: TRBV6-1; cdr3_nt: TGTGCCAGCAGTGTCAGGGGGTACTACAATGAGCAGTTCTTC; cdr3_aa: CASSVRGYYNEQFF
clone_size: NA; d_call: NA; j_call: TRBJ1-2; v_call: TRBV9; cdr3_nt: TGTGCCAGCAGCGTAGTGGGCCAGGCAACTTGCTATGGCTACACCTTC; cdr3_aa: CASSVVGQATCYGYTF
clone_size: NA; d_call: NA; j_call: TRBJ1-2; v_call: TRBV11-2; cdr3_nt: TGTGCCAGCAGCTCGATGACTTATGGCTACACCTTC; cdr3_aa: CASSSMTYGYTF
clone_size: NA; d_call: NA; j_call: TRBJ2-7; v_call: TRBV5-1; cdr3_nt: TGCGCCAGCAGCTTAGAGACTCATACCTACGAGCAGTACTTC; cdr3_aa: CASSLETHTYEQYF
clone_size: once; d_call: TRBD1; j_call: TRBJ1-2; v_call: TRBV4-2; cdr3_nt: TGTGCCAGCAGCCAAGATGTGCAGGGGGCTAACTATGGCTACACCTTC; cdr3_aa: CASSQDVQGANYGYTF
clone_size: NA; d_call: NA; j_call: TRBJ1-6; v_call: TRBV6-6; cdr3_nt: TGTGCCAGCAGAGGAAGGGACCGGGAGAATTCACCCCTCCACTTT; cdr3_aa: CASRGRDRENSPLHF
clone_size: NA; d_call: NA; j_call: TRBJ2-5; v_call: TRBV29-1; cdr3_nt: TGCAGCGTGACAGGACAAGAGACCCAGTACTTC; cdr3_aa: CSVTGQETQYF
clone_size: NA; d_call: NA; j_call: TRBJ2-4; v_call: TRBV5-6; cdr3_nt: TGTGCCAGCAACGGGCAGGGCAAAAACATTCAGTACTTC; cdr3_aa: CASNGQGKNIQYF
clone_size: NA; d_call: NA; j_call: TRBJ1-3; v_call: TRBV18; cdr3_nt: TGTGCCAGCTCACCGGGGCCGCGGGGAGAGGATTTGAACACCATATATTTT; cdr3_aa: CASSPGPRGEDLNTIYF
clone_size: once; d_call: NA; j_call: TRBJ2-2; v_call: TRBV29-1; cdr3_nt: TGCAGCGTTGTGGGGGCGTATGGCGGCAGGGGCAACACCGGGGAGCTGTTTTTT; cdr3_aa: CSVVGAYGGRGNTGELFF
clone_size: NA; d_call: TRBD2; j_call: TRBJ2-1; v_call: TRBV19; cdr3_nt: TGTGCCAGTCAGCGACTAGCGGGCGAGACCCCCAATGAGCAGTTCTTC; cdr3_aa: CASQRLAGETPNEQFF
clone_size: NA; d_call: NA; j_call: TRBJ2-7; v_call: TRBV7-9; cdr3_nt: TGTGCCAGCAGCTTGAGGGACTCCCCCTACGAGCAGTACTTC; cdr3_aa: CASSLRDSPYEQYF
clone_size: NA; d_call: NA; j_call: TRBJ1-2; v_call: TRBV15; cdr3_nt: TGTGCCACCAGCGCTTCCCGGCGGGGAACGGGCTACACCTTC; cdr3_aa: CATSASRRGTGYTF
clone_size: NA; d_call: TRBD2; j_call: TRBJ2-1; v_call: TRBV5-6; cdr3_nt: TGTGCCAGCAGCTTCGGGGGGGGCTCCTACAATGAGCAGTTCTTC; cdr3_aa: CASSFGGGSYNEQFF
clone_size: NA; d_call: NA; j_call: TRBJ1-3; v_call: TRBV5-1; cdr3_nt: TGCGCCAGCAGCTTACAGGGCGCTGGAAACACCATATATTTT; cdr3_aa: CASSLQGAGNTIYF
clone_size: NA; d_call: TRBD2; j_call: TRBJ2-1; v_call: TRBV30; cdr3_nt: TGTGCCTGGAGTGGATTGAGCGGGAGTTTTGGTGAGCAGTTCTTC; cdr3_aa: CAWSGLSGSFGEQFF
clone_size: NA; d_call: TRBD1; j_call: TRBJ2-3; v_call: TRBV2; cdr3_nt: TGTGCCGGCCAGAGGGGGCTAGATACGCAGTATTTT; cdr3_aa: CAGQRGLDTQYF
clone_size: NA; d_call: TRBD2; j_call: TRBJ2-5; v_call: TRBV4-1; cdr3_nt: TGCGCCAGCAGCCGCAGTTTCGGGACTAGCATAAATAAACAAGAGACCCAGTACTTC; cdr3_aa: CASSRSFGTSINKQETQYF
clone_size: NA; d_call: NA; j_call: TRBJ2-7; v_call: TRBV7-2; cdr3_nt: TGTGCCAGCAGCTTAGCGGGCGCCTACGAGCAGTACTTC; cdr3_aa: CASSLAGAYEQYF